This T cell receptor (beta chain) was identified during a study of Graves' ophthalmopathy and Graves' hyperthyroidism. Trimming removed 7 bases at V and 1 base at J, with 13 bases between. Germline V gene sequence: CDR1 SNHLY, CDR2 FYNNEI. The CDR3 covers 14 residues. For donors with ophthalmopathy, the disease showed moderate-to-severe activity, reached CAS ≥3 and NOSPECS ≥4, and had lasted under 3 months. Using RNA transcripts, the TCR beta CDR3 regions were amplified. An initial RT-PCR round employing HTBI primers preceded a second-round multiplex PCR. TCRdb used MiXCR to reprocess the multiplex PCR reads, holding one entry per CDR3 protein. The table shows about 700,000 distinct CDR3 sequences, with roughly two fifths occurring only once.

V usage is TRBV2 and J usage is TRBJ1-2; the D is unclear. The origin of this receptor is an adult man with Graves' ophthalmopathy. Material: peripheral blood. The CDR3 DNA reads TGTGCCAGCACCGAGGTGGGCAGTAACTATGGCTACACCTTC. It is translated as CASTEVGSNYGYTF.